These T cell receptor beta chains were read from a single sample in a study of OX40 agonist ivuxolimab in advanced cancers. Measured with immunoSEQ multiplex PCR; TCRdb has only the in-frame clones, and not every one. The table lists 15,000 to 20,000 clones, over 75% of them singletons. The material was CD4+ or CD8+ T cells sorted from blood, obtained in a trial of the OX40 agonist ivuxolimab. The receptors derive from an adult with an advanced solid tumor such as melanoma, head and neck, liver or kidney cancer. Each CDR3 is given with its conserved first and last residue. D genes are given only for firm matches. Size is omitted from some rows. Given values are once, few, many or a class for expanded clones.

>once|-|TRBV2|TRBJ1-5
TGTGCCAGCAGTGAGTGGGAGAATCAGCCCCAGCATTTT
CASSEWENQPQHF
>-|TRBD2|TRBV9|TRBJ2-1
TGTGCCAGCAGCGCCAGCGGGATCTCCTACAATGAGCAGTTCTTC
CASSASGISYNEQFF
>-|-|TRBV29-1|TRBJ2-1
TGCAGCGTTGAAGATCAGGGGGACTTATCCTACAATGAGCAGTTCTTC
CSVEDQGDLSYNEQFF
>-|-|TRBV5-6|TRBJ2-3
TGTGCCAGCAGCTTGGTATTAACAGATACGCAGTATTTT
CASSLVLTDTQYF
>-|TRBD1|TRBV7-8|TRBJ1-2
TGTGCCAGCAGCTTAGGGGACAGGGCTGCCGGCTACACCTTC
CASSLGDRAAGYTF
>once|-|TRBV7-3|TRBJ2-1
TGTGCCAGCAGCTTAATATCGGGGCCCTACAATGAGCAGTTCTTC
CASSLISGPYNEQFF
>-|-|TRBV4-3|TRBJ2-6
TGCGCCAGCAGCCAAGACATCCAGGGGACTGGGGCCAACGTCCTGACTTTC
CASSQDIQGTGANVLTF
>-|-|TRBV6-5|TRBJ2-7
TGTGCCAGCAGTCCCCTAGCCCTTCAGGAGCAGTACTTC
CASSPLALQEQYF
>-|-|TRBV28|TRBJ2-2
TGTGCCAGCCGGGTAGCAGGGGCGCACACCGGGGAGCTGTTTTTT
CASRVAGAHTGELFF
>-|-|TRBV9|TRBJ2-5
TGTGCCAGCAGCGTATCGGGGGTGGAGACCCAGTACTTC
CASSVSGVETQYF
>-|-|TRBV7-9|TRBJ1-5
TGTGCCAGCAGAACCCATGGGGGGCAAAATCAGCCCCAGCATTTT
CASRTHGGQNQPQHF
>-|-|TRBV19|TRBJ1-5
TGTGCCAGTAACCTCCGCCGGGGGGCTAATAGCAATCAGCCCCAGCATTTT
CASNLRRGANSNQPQHF
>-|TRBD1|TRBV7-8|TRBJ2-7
TGTGCCAGCAGCCTCGACAGGGGCTACGAGCAGTACTTC
CASSLDRGYEQYF
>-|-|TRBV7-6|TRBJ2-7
TGTGCCAGCAGCTTAGCCGCGGGGTCCTCCCGACTCCCCCCGGCGTCCTACGAGCAGTACTTC
CASSLAAGSSRLPPASYEQYF
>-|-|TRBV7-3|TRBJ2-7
TGTGCCAGCAGCCCAGCGCCAGGGACATACGAGCAGTACTTC
CASSPAPGTYEQYF
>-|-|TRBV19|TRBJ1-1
TGTGCCAGTAGTATGGATGGAGGCAACGCTTTCTTT
CASSMDGGNAFF
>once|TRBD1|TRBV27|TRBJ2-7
TGTGCCAGCAGTTTTTCGGGACAGGGGGCGTGGGGCGAGCAGTACTTC
CASSFSGQGAWGEQYF